Below, 14 T cell receptor beta chains from the same sample are listed, as sequenced in a study of cytomegalovirus exposure and HLA in healthy donors. PCR amplification relied on 60 Vbeta primers (plus 13 Jbeta primers). The table came from immunoSEQ multiplex PCR; TCRdb's copy has only in-frame clones and leaves some out. The table lists tens of thousands of clones. Sequenced sample: PBMCs. The receptors derive from a male donor in good health and CMV-seronegative.

This chain links TRBV5-4 with TRBJ2-2; 8 nucleotides line up with TRBD2. The CDR3 is 15 amino acids. Germline trimming cut 4 bases from V and 5 bases from J; bases unmatched to any gene: 7. Germline CDR1 reads SGHNT; CDR2 reads YYREEE (reference sequence). This CDR3 is CASSLWTSKTGELFF. CDR3 nucleotides: TGTGCCAGCAGCCTCTGGACTAGCAAGACCGGGGAGCTGTTTTTT.

The chain joins TRBV6-5 to TRBJ1-2, with TRBD1 as a possible D gene (6 bases). V lost 0 bases and J 2 bases, leaving 10 bases between the germline ends. This CDR3 has 15 amino acids. In germline, CDR1 is MNHEY, CDR2 SVGAGI. CDR3 loop: CASSYSNQGNYGYTF. For the CDR3, the DNA is TGTGCCAGCAGTTACTCGAACCAGGGGAACTATGGCTACACCTTC.

The chain links TRBV27 to TRBJ1-1; no definite D call. This CDR3 comprises 13 residues. Deletions cut 6 bases from V and 7 bases from J, with 15 bases between. Germline V gene lookup returns CDR1 MNHEY and CDR2 SMNVEV (reference sequence). The CDR3 loop reads CASSRTADHEAFF. The CDR3 DNA is TGTGCCAGCAGCCGCACAGCCGACCATGAAGCTTTCTTT.

The rearrangement uses TRBV4-2 and TRBJ2-5; 9 positions agree with TRBD1. The CDR3 extends over 14 amino acids. Germline CDR1 LGHNA, CDR2 YNFKEQ. V lost 2 bases and J lost 4; bases outside the gene matches: 2. The CDR3 nucleotides are TGTGCCAGCAGCCAAAAGACAGGGGGAGAGACCCAGTACTTC. Amino acid sequence: CASSQKTGGETQYF.

The CDR3 bases are TGTGCCAGAGGTTGGAGGACCGGGGAGCTGTTTTTT. This codes for CARGWRTGELFF. The chain links TRBV19 to TRBJ2-2, with a tentative D call TRBD2 (5 bases). Trimming removed 9 bases from V and 5 bases from J, with 10 bases in between. The CDR3 has 12 residues. The V gene's germline CDR1 is LNHDA and CDR2 SQIVND (reference sequence).

The chain uses TRBV5-4 and TRBJ1-6, with D perhaps matching TRBD1 (5 bases). The CDR3 covers 14 residues. Trimming shortened V by 4 bases and J by 7 bases, and 12 bases separated the two germline ends. Germline loops: CDR1 SGHNT, CDR2 YYREEE (reference sequence). The CDR3 nucleotides read TGTGCCAGCAGCCCTGGGGGGGAGAATTCACCCCTCCACTTT. Amino acid sequence: CASSPGGENSPLHF.

CDR3 loop: CAHGQGALNTGELFF. In DNA, the CDR3 is TGTGCACACGGACAGGGGGCTTTGAACACCGGGGAGCTGTTTTTT. The rearrangement joins TRBV30 to TRBJ2-2; 11 bases match TRBD1. This CDR3 contains 15 residues. Germline CDR1 and CDR2: GTSNPN and SVGIG (reference sequence). The variable domain in full, with the rest retrieved from reference TRBV30 and TRBJ2-2, is SQTIHQWPATLVQPVGSPLSLECTVEGTSNPNLYWYRQAAGRGLQLLFYSVGIGQISSEVPQNLSASRPQDRQFILSSKKLLLSDSGFYLCAHGQGALNTGELFFGEGSRLTVL.

CDR3 in DNA: TGTGCCAGTAGTATTAATCAGGCCGCCTATGGCTACACCTTC. The encoded protein is CASSINQAAYGYTF. The chain carries TRBV19 and TRBJ1-2; D is ambiguous. The CDR3 covers 14 residues. Germline loops: CDR1 LNHDA, CDR2 SQIVND (reference sequence). V was trimmed by 3 bases and J by 4 bases, leaving 12 bases between them.

V gene TRBV11-2 combines with J gene TRBJ2-7, with D perhaps TRBD2 (5 bases). CDR1 and CDR2 (germline): SGHAT, FQNNGV. V was clipped by 5 bases and J by 4 bases, with 15 bases between them. The CDR3 extends over 14 amino acids. The CDR3 reads CASSSRSPGYEQYF. CDR3 nucleotides: TGTGCCAGCAGCAGTAGATCTCCGGGATACGAGCAGTACTTC. The full variable domain, completed using reference TRBV11-2 and TRBJ2-7, is EAGVAQSPRYKIIEKRQSVAFWCNPISGHATLYWYQQILGQGPKLLIQFQNNGVVDDSQLPKDRFSAERLKGVDSTLKIQPAKLEDSAVYLCASSSRSPGYEQYFGPGTRLTVT.

The rearrangement uses TRBV7-8 and TRBJ2-1; 8 bases agree with TRBD1. The CDR3 consists of 14 residues. V was clipped by 7 bases and J by 5 bases; unmatched bases: 7. Germline V lookup: CDR1 SGHVS, CDR2 FQNEAQ. CDR3 region: CASTSGQGNNEQFF. The CDR3 bases are TGTGCCAGCACCTCCGGACAGGGAAACAATGAGCAGTTCTTC.

V is TRBV7-2 and J is TRBJ2-7, with a tentative D call TRBD2 (6 bases). With 8 bases removed from V and 3 bases from J, the gap between germline ends came to 17 bases. CDR3 length: 14 residues. Germline V lookup: CDR1 SGHTA, CDR2 FQGNSA. CDR3 protein: CASRRESGRYEQYF. The CDR3 coding sequence is TGTGCCAGCCGCCGGGAGAGCGGGCGCTACGAGCAGTACTTC.

The gene calls are TRBV11-2 and TRBJ2-2; 8 nucleotides agree with TRBD1. CDR3 size: 18 residues. The ends lost 5 bases at V and 7 bases at J; junction bases unmatched: 18. Germline values: CDR1 SGHAT, CDR2 FQNNGV. For the CDR3, the DNA is TGTGCCAGCAGCCCTCTCCGGGGAAGGACAGGGCGGGACGGGGAGCTGTTTTTT. Its protein is CASSPLRGRTGRDGELFF.

The chain uses TRBV19 and TRBJ2-7; possibly TRBD1 for D (6 bases). Deletions cut 2 bases from V and 5 bases from J, with 10 bases between. The germline gives CDR1 LNHDA, CDR2 SQIVND (reference sequence). This CDR3 region has 13 residues. The CDR3, as DNA: TGTGCCAGTAGTATACAGGGGACCCACGAGCAGTACTTC. It codes for CASSIQGTHEQYF.

A note on this clone: Within the sample, other DNA sequences also encode this same CDR3. The genes are TRBV7-2 and TRBJ1-5; weak D call: TRBD1 (6 bases). Trimming took 1 base from V and 7 from J, leaving 14 bases between them. CDR3 length: 15 amino acids. Germline lookup yields CDR1 SGHTA and CDR2 FQGNSA. CDR3 protein: CASSLVGGAGQPQHF. The CDR3 DNA follows: TGTGCCAGCAGCTTAGTCGGGGGGGCGGGCCAGCCCCAGCATTTT.